The T cell receptor (beta chain) described here comes from a study of technical replicates of blood from a few donors. The table came from immunoSEQ multiplex PCR; TCRdb's copy has only in-frame clones and leaves some out. This sample has under 110,000 clones, with around 96% found just once. The length of the CDR3 is 14 residues. Germline assignment: CDR1 KGHSH and CDR2 LQKENI. V lost 0 bases and J lost 7, with 12 bases in between. The chain employs TRBV18 and TRBJ1-2, with a weak D call TRBD1 (6 bases). The sample consisted of T cells isolated from PBMCs. The sequence derives from a human donor in good health. CDR3 nucleotide sequence: TGTGCCAGCTCACCACCGGGGGGGGCCCTTGGCTACACCTTC. Protein: CASSPPGGALGYTF. Supplemented by reference TRBV18 and TRBJ1-2, the full variable domain reads NAGVMQNPRHLVRRRGQEARLRCSPMKGHSHVYWYRQLPEEGLKFMVYLQKENIIDESGMPKERFSAEFPKEGPSILRIQQVVRGDSAAYFCASSPPGGALGYTFGSGTRLTVV.